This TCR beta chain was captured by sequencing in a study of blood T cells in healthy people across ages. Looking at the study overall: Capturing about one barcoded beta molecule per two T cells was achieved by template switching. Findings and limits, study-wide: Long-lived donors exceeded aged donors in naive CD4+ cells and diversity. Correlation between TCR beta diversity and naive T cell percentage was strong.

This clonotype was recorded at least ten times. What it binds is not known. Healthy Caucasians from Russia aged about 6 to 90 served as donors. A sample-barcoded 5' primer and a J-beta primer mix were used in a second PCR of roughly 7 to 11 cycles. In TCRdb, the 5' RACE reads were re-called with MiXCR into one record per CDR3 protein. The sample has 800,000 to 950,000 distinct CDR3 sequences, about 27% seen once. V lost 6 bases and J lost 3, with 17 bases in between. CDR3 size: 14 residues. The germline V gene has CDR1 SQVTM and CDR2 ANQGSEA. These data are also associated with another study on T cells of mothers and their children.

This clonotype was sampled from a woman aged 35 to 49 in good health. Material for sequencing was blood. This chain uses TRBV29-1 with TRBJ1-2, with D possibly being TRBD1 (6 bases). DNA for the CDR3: TGCAGCGTGGGCCGGGACACTCAATACTATGGCTACACCTTC. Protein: CSVGRDTQYYGYTF.